The 15 T cell receptor beta chains reported below all come from one sample, sequenced in a study of blood T cell repertoires in COVID-19. The table came from immunoSEQ multiplex PCR; TCRdb's copy has only in-frame clones and leaves some out. The repertoire holds around 87,000 clones, with about 88% as singletons. The source material was peripheral blood. Receptor source: a man aged 50-60 years with acute or convalescent COVID-19.

The rearrangement uses TRBV6-5 and TRBJ1-2; a possible D gene is TRBD1 (5 bases). Germline-derived CDR1 and CDR2 are MNHEY and SVGAGI. The V end was cut by 6 bases, the J end by 6 bases, with 17 bases between. CDR3 length: 14 amino acids. The CDR3 DNA reads TGTGCCAGCAGACGACAGCGGGCCTCAGATGGCTACACCTTC. Translating it yields CASRRQRASDGYTF.

The rearrangement joins TRBV29-1 to TRBJ2-3; perhaps TRBD2 as D (6 bases). The V end lost 5 bases, the J end lost 10 bases, and 13 bases lay between the germline ends. Per germline, CDR1 SQVTM and CDR2 ANQGSEA. CDR3 length equals 11 residues. The CDR3 DNA is TGCAGCGTTCGGGGGTCGGGGCCGCAGTATTTT. Translating gives CSVRGSGPQYF.

The chain uses TRBV5-4 and TRBJ2-1; a weak D match, TRBD2 (5 bases). Trimming took 4 bases from V and 5 from J, leaving 7 bases between them. CDR1 is SGHNT and CDR2 is YYREEE in the germline V gene (reference sequence). This CDR3 contains 12 residues. Written as DNA, the CDR3 is TGTGCCAGCAGCCTAGCTCACAATGAGCAGTTCTTC. It is translated as CASSLAHNEQFF.

In this sample, this clone turned up once. The chain links TRBV6-1 to TRBJ1-1; no firm D call. CDR3 length equals 15 residues. V was clipped by 3 bases and J by 6 bases, with 17 bases between them. Germline V gives CDR1 MNHNS, CDR2 SASEGT. CDR3 residues: CASSESLGRGAEAFF. The CDR3 nucleotides are TGTGCCAGCAGTGAGAGCCTGGGTAGAGGCGCTGAAGCTTTCTTT.

This chain links TRBV5-1 with TRBJ1-2; D gene ambiguous. V dropped 4 bases and J dropped 6 bases, with 16 bases sitting between them. The CDR3 consists of 14 residues. Germline CDR1 reads SGHRS; CDR2 reads YFSETQ. CDR3 amino acids: CASSGWAQKDGYTF. CDR3 bases: TGCGCCAGCAGCGGCTGGGCGCAGAAGGATGGCTACACCTTC.

The rearrangement links TRBV2 to TRBJ1-2; D gene ambiguous. V lost 6 bases and J lost 2, with 7 bases in between. Germline CDR1 is SNHLY and CDR2 is FYNNEI. The CDR3 has 12 residues. This chain's CDR3 is CASRRGNYGYTF. For the CDR3, the DNA is TGTGCCAGCAGAAGAGGGAACTATGGCTACACCTTC.

In this sample, this clone turned up once. The same CDR3 arises from other DNA sequences in this sample as well. V usage is TRBV11-2 and J usage is TRBJ2-3, with D possibly matching TRBD1 (5 bases). Germline V CDR1 and CDR2: SGHAT, FQNNGV. Trimming took off 0 bases at V and 4 bases at J, with 11 bases between the two ends. The CDR3 length is 15 residues. The CDR3 is CASSLEGAGADTQYF. The CDR3 coding sequence is TGTGCCAGCAGCTTAGAAGGGGCAGGTGCAGATACGCAGTATTTT.

The chain links TRBV4-1 to TRBJ2-5, with 8 bases aligning to TRBD2. Trimming took 4 bases from V and 5 from J; bases not matched to a gene: 18. Germline CDR1 and CDR2: MGHRA and YSYEKL. This CDR3 contains 18 residues. The CDR3 region has the DNA TGCGCCAGCAGCCGTATTTGGAAGAGCGGGGGAGGACGTGAGACCCAGTACTTC. This translates into CASSRIWKSGGGRETQYF.

The V and J genes are TRBV10-3 and TRBJ2-5; 10 bases map to TRBD1. This CDR3 contains 15 residues. CDR1 ENHRY and CDR2 SYGVKD come from the germline V gene. V was clipped by 0 bases and J by 5 bases; unmatched bases: 3. The chain's CDR3 is CAISESDRGLETQYF. CDR3 coding DNA: TGTGCCATCAGTGAGTCAGACAGGGGGCTGGAGACCCAGTACTTC.

The V gene is TRBV11-2, the J gene TRBJ1-2, with unresolved D. Germline CDR1 is SGHAT and CDR2 is FQNNGV. Deletions cut 4 bases from V and 3 bases from J, with 15 bases between. The CDR3 runs 15 residues. This chain's CDR3 is CASSSSLHADYGYTF. CDR3 DNA: TGTGCCAGCAGCTCTAGCTTACATGCGGACTATGGCTACACCTTC.

This clone appeared a single time. The chain has TRBV7-8 and TRBJ1-2; TRBD1 matches 9 bases. Germline V gives CDR1 SGHVS, CDR2 FQNEAQ. The V and J ends lost 3 bases and 4 bases, in that order; junction bases with no gene match: 3. The CDR3 consists of 14 residues. The CDR3 region has the DNA TGTGCCAGCAGCTTTGGGGACAGGGTCTATGGCTACACCTTC. Its translation is CASSFGDRVYGYTF. Supplemented by reference TRBV7-8 and TRBJ1-2, the full variable domain reads GAGVSQSPRYKVAKRGQDVALRCDPISGHVSLFWYQQALGQGPEFLTYFQNEAQLDKSGLPSDRFFAERPEGSVSTLKIQRTQQEDSAVYLCASSFGDRVYGYTFGSGTRLTVV.

The chain employs TRBV29-1 and TRBJ1-1, with 7 bases identical to TRBD1. The CDR3 contains 13 residues. V lost 7 bases and J lost 0; bases outside the gene matches: 5. The germline V gene encodes CDR1 SQVTM and CDR2 ANQGSEA. The chain's CDR3 is CSGGGQMNTEAFF. The DNA for the CDR3 is TGCAGCGGAGGGGGACAGATGAACACTGAAGCTTTCTTT. The variable domain in full, completed from reference TRBV29-1 and TRBJ1-1, reads SAVISQKPSRDICQRGTSLTIQCQVDSQVTMMFWYRQQPGQSLTLIATANQGSEATYESGFVIDKFPISRPNLTFSTLTVSNMSPEDSSIYLCSGGGQMNTEAFFGQGTRLTVV.

The genes are TRBV18 and TRBJ2-6; D is unclear. CDR1 KGHSH and CDR2 LQKENI come from the germline V gene. The CDR3 spans 18 residues. Between the trimmed V and J ends, which lost 1 base and 0 bases, there was a span of 13 bases. In nucleotides, the CDR3 is TGTGCCAGCTCACCACTCGCCACAACCCACTCTGGGGCCAACGTCCTGACTTTC. Residues: CASSPLATTHSGANVLTF.

The chain recombines TRBV21-1 with TRBJ1-2. TRBV21-1 is noted as a pseudogene. This CDR3 comprises 15 residues. In DNA, the CDR3 is TGTGCCAGCAGCAAAGGACAGCCCGGGGGGTATGGCTACACCTTC. This translates into CASSKGQPGGYGYTF.

The chain is built from TRBV3-1 (or the pseudogene TRBV3-2) and TRBJ1-6, with a possible D match to TRBD1 (5 bases). The CDR3 consists of 12 residues. Germline CDR1 reads LGHDT; CDR2 reads YNNKEL (reference sequence). V was pared by 3 bases and J by 12 bases, with 9 bases between. The CDR3 sequence is CASSHGGIPLHF. For the CDR3, the DNA is TGTGCCAGCAGCCATGGGGGGATACCCCTCCACTTT.